What follows are 13 T cell receptor beta chains derived from one specimen sequenced in a study of T cells in Graves' hyperthyroidism and ophthalmopathy. RNA transcripts provided the source from which TCR beta CDR3 regions were amplified. In the first-round RT-PCR of the TCR CDR3, the HTBI primer set was used. Each CDR3 protein gets one entry after TCRdb re-called the multiplex PCR reads with MiXCR. Of around 450,000 distinct CDR3 sequences listed, around a sixth are singletons. Input material: blood. The receptors come from a woman between 18 and 29 years old with Graves' hyperthyroidism.

This clonotype was seen at least ten times. The chain carries TRBV2 and TRBJ1-5; D is possibly TRBD1 (5 bases). The CDR3 totals 15 residues. Germline CDR1 reads SNHLY; CDR2 reads FYNNEI. The ends were cut back, 7 bases at V and 2 bases at J, with 15 bases in the middle. In DNA form, the CDR3 reads TGTGCCAGCACCGACGGGGGACGTGGCAATCAGCCCCAGCATTTT. Translated: CASTDGGRGNQPQHF.

This clonotype was counted many times. V is TRBV11-2 and J is TRBJ2-7, with 8 bases aligning to TRBD1. There are 15 residues in the CDR3. Trimming cost V 5 bases and J 5 bases; bases outside gene matches: 11. The V gene's germline CDR1 is SGHAT and CDR2 FQNNGV. The CDR3 sequence: CASSVRQGPLDEQYF. In DNA form, the CDR3 reads TGTGCCAGCAGCGTCCGACAGGGGCCTCTAGACGAGCAGTACTTC.

This clonotype was counted many times. This sequence joins TRBV12-3 or TRBV12-4 and TRBJ1-4; the D gene is possibly TRBD1 (5 bases). CDR3 length: 14 amino acids. The V end was cut by 3 bases, the J end by 11 bases, with 16 bases between. The DNA for the CDR3 is TGTGCCAGCAGTTTTCAAGAGGGGTTGAGCAAACTGTTTTTT. Translating gives CASSFQEGLSKLFF.

The sample holds many counts of this clonotype. This chain uses TRBV27 with TRBJ2-7, with a possible D match to TRBD1 (5 bases). The length of the CDR3 is 13 residues. Trimming stripped 4 bases from V and 1 base from J, with 8 bases between. Germline CDR1 MNHEY, CDR2 SMNVEV (reference sequence). The CDR3 nucleotides read TGTGCCAGCAGTTGGGGCGGATCCTACGAGCAGTACTTC. Translation gives CASSWGGSYEQYF.

This clonotype was counted many times. The chain has TRBV10-3 and TRBJ2-3, with D possibly called TRBD1 or TRBD2 (5 bases each). V was cut by 7 bases and J by 2 bases, with 10 bases left in between. CDR3 length equals 13 residues. Germline CDR1 ENHRY, CDR2 SYGVKD. The CDR3 nucleotides are TGTGCCATCATGGGACGGAACACAGATACGCAGTATTTT. This encodes CAIMGRNTDTQYF.

This clonotype has a count of ten or more. DNA for the CDR3: TGTGCCAGCAGACTGCGACTTCTCGGCACAGATACGCAGTATTTT. Translation gives CASRLRLLGTDTQYF. V and J are TRBV5-5 and TRBJ2-3; D unclear. This CDR3 contains 15 residues. Germline lookup yields CDR1 SGHKS and CDR2 YYEKEE (reference sequence). Between the trimmed V and J ends, which lost 5 bases and 1 base, there was a span of 14 bases. The variable domain in full, with the rest retrieved from reference TRBV5-5 and TRBJ2-3, is DAGVTQSPTHLIKTRGQQVTLRCSPISGHKSVSWYQQVLGQGPQFIFQYYEKEERGRGNFPDRFSARQFPNYSSELNVNALLLGDSALYLCASRLRLLGTDTQYFGPGTRLTVL.

The CDR3 nucleotides read TGTGCCAGCAGTTCTCGGACTCATAGCGTCACGCAGTATTTT. It specifies CASSSRTHSVTQYF. The chain combines TRBV28 with TRBJ2-3; tentative D call: TRBD2 (5 bases). Trimming stripped 4 bases from V and 9 bases from J, with 17 bases between. Germline V lookup: CDR1 MDHEN, CDR2 SYDVKM. This CDR3 has 14 residues.

This clonotype was seen at least ten times. V gene TRBV18 combines with J gene TRBJ2-1; 11 bases are a match to TRBD2. The V and J ends lost 5 bases and 10 bases, in that order; junction bases with no gene match: 7. Germline loops: CDR1 KGHSH, CDR2 LQKENI. The CDR3 length is 14 residues. The CDR3 reads CASSATSGTGEQFF. In DNA, the CDR3 is TGTGCCAGCTCAGCGACTAGCGGGACAGGGGAGCAGTTCTTC.

This clonotype was detected a few times. This rearrangement joins TRBV5-1 to TRBJ2-5, with D maybe TRBD1 (6 bases). The CDR3 extends over 16 amino acids. Germline V gene sequence: CDR1 SGHRS, CDR2 YFSETQ. The V end lost 0 bases, the J end lost 3 bases, and 15 bases lay between the germline ends. The CDR3: CASSLGQAHDEETQYF. In DNA form, the CDR3 reads TGCGCCAGCAGCTTGGGACAGGCCCACGACGAAGAGACCCAGTACTTC.

The chain links TRBV7-9 to TRBJ2-3; a weak D match, TRBD1 (6 bases). The V and J ends lost 1 base and 7 bases respectively, with 12 bases between them. This CDR3 has 14 amino acids. The V gene's germline CDR1 is SEHNR and CDR2 FQNEAQ (reference sequence). CDR3: CASSLGARGYTQYF. DNA of the CDR3: TGTGCCAGCAGCTTAGGGGCCAGGGGCTATACGCAGTATTTT.

This clonotype was counted a few times. The V call is TRBV27, the J call TRBJ2-6; D may be TRBD2 (6 bases). V gave up 6 bases and J gave up 0 bases, with 12 bases separating them. The CDR3 covers 16 residues. Germline values: CDR1 MNHEY, CDR2 SMNVEV (reference sequence). Here the CDR3 reads CASSPGLPSGANVLTF. In DNA, the CDR3 is TGTGCCAGCAGCCCGGGACTCCCCTCTGGGGCCAACGTCCTGACTTTC.

This clonotype was counted only a few times. In nucleotides, the CDR3 is TGTGCCAGCAGTTCAGGGGGGAGGACTGAAGCTTTCTTT. It encodes CASSSGGRTEAFF. The chain joins TRBV27 to TRBJ1-1, with TRBD1 matching 7 bases. CDR1 and CDR2 from the germline V gene are MNHEY and SMNVEV (reference sequence). CDR3 length: 13 residues. Trimming took 4 bases from V and 5 from J; bases not matched to a gene: 4.

In its sample, this clonotype was seen many times. CDR3 DNA: TGTGCCAGCACCCTGACAGGCCCGAGCGAGCAGTACTTC. This translates into CASTLTGPSEQYF. This chain links TRBV28 with TRBJ2-7; D perhaps matches TRBD1 (6 bases). V lost 7 bases, J lost 6 bases, and 16 bases lay in between. CDR1 and CDR2 from the germline V gene are MDHEN and SYDVKM. The CDR3 sequence is 13 residues long.